What follows is one T cell receptor (beta chain) and its context. Its antigen is undetermined. Amplification yielded TCR beta CDR3 regions, with RNA transcripts as the source. The TCR CDR3 was amplified in a first-round RT-PCR using the HTBI primer set. TCRdb re-derived calls from the multiplex PCR reads in MiXCR, one entry per CDR3 protein. Counted here are over 300,000 distinct CDR3 sequences, about 13% occurring once; the ten biggest clones make up 30% to 40%. The data originate from a study of T cells in Graves' hyperthyroidism and ophthalmopathy. Findings and limits, study-wide: Among clonotypes expanded in thyroid above 0.001, most were also found in blood.

Germline values: CDR1 SGHRS, CDR2 YFSETQ. V was clipped by 0 bases and J by 1 base, with 7 bases between them. The CDR3 extends over 15 amino acids. The sequencing input was blood. This rearrangement joins TRBV5-1 to TRBJ2-2; D is unclear. The receptor comes from a woman aged 40-49 years with Graves' ophthalmopathy. The CDR3 DNA reads as TGCGCCAGCAGCTTGGCACAGTGGAACACCGGGGAGCTGTTTTTT. It encodes CASSLAQWNTGELFF.